Reported below is one T cell receptor beta chain. Treatment in this sample: some 20 received Ad26.COV2.S at low or high dose, single or two shots; about 5 received placebo; per-sample allocation not given. Day 63 after the first injection of vaccine or placebo was the sampling time. This sample stems from a study of Ad26.COV2.S vaccination and SARS-CoV-2 variants. Background on the study: Donor was assigned to the Ad26.COV2.S arm of trial COV1001. Ad26.COV2.S given intramuscularly, once or twice 56 days apart.

Germline assignment: CDR1 SGHAT and CDR2 FQNNGV. Trimming removed 0 bases from V and 4 bases from J, with 15 bases in between. The CDR3 contains 16 residues. TCRdb's table, derived via immunoSEQ multiplex PCR, lists solely in-frame clones and lacks some. The sample has about 350,000 clones, roughly 84% seen once. This clonotype was sampled from a person between 18 and 59 years old who received the Ad26.COV2.S COVID-19 vaccine or a placebo. The chain combines TRBV11-2 with TRBJ1-1; no firm D call. The sequences come from peripheral blood, collected in a trial of Ad26.COV2.S vaccine versus placebo. For the CDR3, the DNA is TGTGCCAGCAGCTTAGATCTCGCGATTGGGCCCACTGAAGCTTTCTTT. Residues: CASSLDLAIGPTEAFF.